The present T cell receptor beta chain was sequenced within a study of blood T cell repertoires in COVID-19. Overall study: Material from acute and convalescent COVID-19 was sourced from the United States, Italy and Spain.

Data came from immunoSEQ multiplex PCR; TCRdb stores just in-frame clones and leaves some out. The data show around 99,000 clones, around 84% seen once. Trimming at V came to 5 bases and at J to 7 bases, leaving 5 bases not matched to a gene. This CDR3 is 16 amino acids long. Looked up from germline, CDR1 is SGHNT and CDR2 is YENEEA. The specimen was peripheral blood. The sequence derives from a woman of 80 years or more with active or convalescent COVID-19. The chain combines TRBV11-3 with TRBJ2-1; 16 bases are shared with TRBD2. CDR3 residues: CASSQGLAGGSNEQFF. As DNA, the CDR3 is TGTGCCAGCAGCCAGGGACTAGCGGGAGGGAGTAATGAGCAGTTCTTC.